Listed below are T cell receptor beta chains from one sample, sequenced in a study of shared clonotypes between healthy human individuals. Measured with immunoSEQ multiplex PCR; TCRdb has only the in-frame clones, and not every one. The sample lists 2,500,000 or so clones; 85% to 95% were seen once. Sequencing was done on a sample of naive CD4+ T cells sorted from blood. The origin of the receptors is a man aged 18 to 35 in good health. The CDR3 runs from the conserved cysteine through the conserved F or W. Each record gives: J gene, V gene, CDR3 protein.

j_call: TRBJ2-7; v_call: TRBV2; cdr3_aa: CARRTAGGHEQYF
j_call: TRBJ1-4; v_call: TRBV6-6; cdr3_aa: CASSRARGEKLFF
j_call: TRBJ1-2; v_call: TRBV28; cdr3_aa: CASSLGSAQSSYGYTF
j_call: TRBJ2-6; v_call: TRBV7-9; cdr3_aa: CASSEGAHRGGANVLTF
j_call: TRBJ1-1; v_call: TRBV7-3; cdr3_aa: CASSQQGASTEAFF
j_call: TRBJ2-3; v_call: TRBV7-2; cdr3_aa: CASSLRGGAYTQYF
j_call: TRBJ1-6; v_call: TRBV7-9; cdr3_aa: CASSLVQAHNSPLHF
j_call: TRBJ2-3; v_call: TRBV4-3; cdr3_aa: CASSQDAGTQYF
j_call: TRBJ2-7; v_call: TRBV7-8; cdr3_aa: CASSSSGTTRDEQYF
j_call: TRBJ1-3; v_call: TRBV19; cdr3_aa: CASRKTGKAGNTIYF
j_call: TRBJ2-7; v_call: TRBV9; cdr3_aa: CASSATQGSYEQYF
j_call: TRBJ2-7; v_call: TRBV4-1; cdr3_aa: CASSQGDLRGEQYF
j_call: TRBJ2-5; v_call: TRBV5-1; cdr3_aa: CASSQTGGGQETQYF
j_call: TRBJ1-1; v_call: TRBV6-5; cdr3_aa: CASIDRGTREAFF
j_call: TRBJ2-3; v_call: TRBV7-9; cdr3_aa: CASSLPGGSTDTQYF
j_call: TRBJ1-5; v_call: TRBV15; cdr3_aa: CATSVERGNQPQHF